A single sample is the source of the 4 T cell receptor beta chains below, sequenced in a study of blood T cell repertoires in COVID-19. The data were produced by immunoSEQ multiplex PCR, yet TCRdb's version contains in-frame clones alone and is incomplete. This table holds about 74,000 clones, 80% to 90% found once. Input material: peripheral blood. The receptors stem from a man in his 70s with acute or convalescent COVID-19.

The V and J genes are TRBV5-1 and TRBJ1-1; 7 nucleotides agree with TRBD1. This CDR3 is 15 amino acids long. V lost 5 bases, J lost 1 base, and 8 bases stayed unmatched. Germline V gene lookup returns CDR1 SGHRS and CDR2 YFSETQ. CDR3 sequence: CASSDRQGKNTEAFF. CDR3 DNA: TGCGCCAGCAGTGACCGACAGGGAAAGAACACTGAAGCTTTCTTT.

This chain joins TRBV9 and TRBJ2-6; 7 positions match TRBD1. Germline V gives CDR1 SGDLS, CDR2 YYNGEE. With 0 bases clipped from V and 0 bases from J, the junction kept 9 bases outside the gene matches. CDR3 length equals 19 residues. The CDR3 nucleotides read TGTGCCAGCAGCGTAGCCAGGACAGGCTTAAACTCTGGGGCCAACGTCCTGACTTTC. Amino acids: CASSVARTGLNSGANVLTF. Complete variable domain (other parts from reference TRBV9 and TRBJ2-6): DSGVTQTPKHLITATGQRVTLRCSPRSGDLSVYWYQQSLDQGLQFLIQYYNGEERAKGNILERFSAQQFPDLHSELNLSSLELGDSALYFCASSVARTGLNSGANVLTFGAGSRLTVL.

This chain uses TRBV5-1 with TRBJ2-5, with 11 bases identical to TRBD2. V was pared by 0 bases and J by 1 base, with 2 bases of the junction left unmatched. The CDR3 sequence is 16 residues long. Germline-derived CDR1 and CDR2 are SGHRS and YFSETQ. CDR3 bases: TGCGCCAGCAGCTTGGGACTAGCGGGGTCCCAAGAGACCCAGTACTTC. Its protein is CASSLGLAGSQETQYF.

This chain uses TRBV4-1 with TRBJ1-5; D possibly corresponds to TRBD1 (5 bases). This CDR3 spans 15 amino acids. From germline, CDR1 is MGHRA and CDR2 YSYEKL. V lost 1 base and J 9 bases, leaving 16 bases between the germline ends. The CDR3 DNA is TGCGCCAGCAGCCAAGCTGGGGAGGGGAGGTGGCCCCAGCATTTT. Translating gives CASSQAGEGRWPQHF.